These T cell receptor beta chains were read from a single sample in a study of control samples from healthy donors and cancer patients. TCRdb's copy holds only in-frame clones and misses some; the assay was immunoSEQ multiplex PCR. This sample has fewer than 95,000 clones, with 85% found just once. Input material: blood. Receptors originate from a man younger than 45 in good health. Both conserved end residues are part of each CDR3. D genes are given only for firm matches. Some rows have no size entry. The others give once, few or many, or a class for an expanded clone.

.,TRBV6-1,TRBJ2-1,.,CASSEHIGFAGPYNEQFF,TGTGCCAGCAGTGAACACATAGGATTCGCGGGGCCCTACAATGAGCAGTTCTTC
.,TRBV13,TRBJ1-1,.,CASSSPSRGLMNTEAFF,TGTGCCAGCAGCTCGCCTTCCCGGGGTCTAATGAACACTGAAGCTTTCTTT
.,TRBV7-8,TRBJ2-2,.,CASSLARGGGGELFF,TGTGCCAGCAGCTTAGCGCGCGGAGGGGGCGGGGAGCTGTTTTTT
.,TRBV9,TRBJ1-2,.,CASSVDSYGYTF,TGTGCCAGCAGCGTAGACAGCTATGGCTACACCTTC
.,TRBV30,TRBJ1-6,.,CACSRQEDSPLHF,TGTGCCTGCTCGAGACAGGAGGATTCACCCCTCCACTTT
once,TRBV5-1,TRBJ2-3,.,CASSPLTSTDTQYF,TGCGCCAGCAGCCCCCTGACTAGCACAGATACGCAGTATTTT
.,TRBV19,TRBJ1-2,.,CASSIDHSSTGYTF,TGTGCCAGTAGTATAGATCACAGCAGCACTGGCTACACCTTC
.,TRBV19,TRBJ1-5,.,CASSIDGSNQPQHF,TGTGCCAGTAGTATCGACGGTAGCAATCAGCCCCAGCATTTT
.,TRBV6-5,TRBJ1-4,.,CASSRTVTNEKLFF,TGTGCCAGCAGTCGGACAGTTACTAATGAAAAACTGTTTTTT
.,TRBV15,TRBJ2-1,TRBD2,CATSRVRGGTSYNEQFF,TGTGCCACCAGCAGAGTTCGCGGGGGGACCTCCTACAATGAGCAGTTCTTC
.,TRBV9,TRBJ2-7,TRBD1,CASSEGTGFSYEQYF,TGTGCCAGCAGCGAGGGGACAGGGTTCTCCTACGAGCAGTACTTC
.,TRBV6-5,TRBJ2-3,TRBD2,CASEKLAGETDTQYF,TGTGCCAGCGAAAAACTAGCGGGGGAAACAGATACGCAGTATTTT
.,TRBV6-1,TRBJ1-2,.,CASSDARANYGYTF,TGTGCCAGCAGTGATGCCAGGGCTAACTATGGCTACACCTTC
.,TRBV5-1,TRBJ2-7,TRBD1,CASSLVQGTHEQYF,TGCGCCAGCAGCTTGGTACAGGGGACCCACGAGCAGTACTTC
few,TRBV5-4,TRBJ2-4,.,CASSFASTKNIQYF,TGTGCCAGCAGCTTCGCTAGCACCAAAAACATTCAGTACTTC
.,TRBV19,TRBJ1-3,TRBD1,CASNDRAGNTIYF,TGTGCCAGTAATGACAGGGCTGGAAACACCATATATTTT
.,TRBV27,TRBJ1-2,.,CASSLGDPVGNYGYTF,TGTGCCAGCAGTTTAGGGGACCCAGTGGGTAACTATGGCTACACCTTC
.,TRBV28,TRBJ1-2,.,CASSSGPGGDYGYTF,TGTGCCAGCAGTTCAGGTCCCGGAGGGGACTATGGCTACACCTTC
.,TRBV4-1,TRBJ1-1,.,CASSQLRGDRGAFF,TGCGCCAGCAGCCAACTTAGGGGGGATCGGGGAGCTTTCTTT
.,TRBV6-5,TRBJ1-1,.,CASRVTVNTEAFF,TGTGCCAGCAGGGTCACAGTTAACACTGAAGCTTTCTTT
.,TRBV4-1,TRBJ1-1,.,CASSHQTSGGAAFF,TGCGCCAGCAGCCACCAAACGTCGGGGGGCGCGGCTTTCTTT
.,TRBV19,TRBJ2-5,TRBD1,CASSGTGGETQYF,TGTGCCAGTAGCGGGACAGGGGGAGAGACCCAGTACTTC
.,TRBV7-9,TRBJ2-1,.,CASSLAGAPTNEQFF,TGTGCCAGCAGCTTAGCGGGGGCTCCTACCAATGAGCAGTTCTTC
.,TRBV6-5,TRBJ1-1,.,CAVGGGNTEAFF,TGTGCCGTGGGGGGAGGAAACACTGAAGCTTTCTTT
.,TRBV3-1/TRBV3-2,TRBJ1-5,.,CASSQGGKSNQPQHF,TGTGCCAGCAGCCAAGGGGGGAAGAGCAATCAGCCCCAGCATTTT
.,TRBV19,TRBJ2-2,.,CASSTLRTGNTGELFF,TGTGCCAGTAGTACCCTCCGGACCGGGAACACCGGGGAGCTGTTTTTT
.,TRBV5-1,TRBJ2-7,.,CASSFQGSEQYF,TGCGCCAGCAGTTTTCAGGGAAGCGAGCAGTACTTC
.,TRBV27,TRBJ1-1,.,CASRGQLNTEAFF,TGTGCCAGCAGAGGACAGTTGAACACTGAAGCTTTCTTT
.,TRBV19,TRBJ2-3,TRBD2,CASSIVGLAGRQGTQYF,TGTGCCAGTAGTATAGTTGGGCTAGCGGGGAGACAAGGTACGCAGTATTTT
.,TRBV9,TRBJ1-1,.,CASSVRGATEAFF,TGTGCCAGCAGCGTCCGGGGGGCCACTGAAGCTTTCTTT
.,TRBV6-1,TRBJ1-5,TRBD1,CASSALGQGMRQPQHF,TGTGCCAGCAGTGCCCTTGGACAGGGGATGAGACAGCCCCAGCATTTT
.,TRBV7-9,TRBJ2-2,.,CASSREDRYTGELFF,TGTGCCAGCAGCCGAGAGGACAGATACACCGGGGAGCTGTTTTTT
.,TRBV9,TRBJ1-2,.,CASSVEDGDGYTF,TGTGCCAGCAGCGTAGAGGACGGAGATGGCTACACCTTC
.,TRBV2,TRBJ1-6,.,CASSEALGNSPLHF,TGTGCCAGCAGTGAAGCGCTCGGGAATTCACCCCTCCACTTT
.,TRBV4-2,TRBJ2-7,TRBD1,CASSQRTGDSYEQYF,TGTGCCAGCAGCCAAAGGACAGGGGACTCCTACGAGCAGTACTTC
.,TRBV25-1,TRBJ1-2,TRBD1,CASSGTGGSGYTF,TGTGCCAGCTCCGGGACAGGGGGCTCTGGCTACACCTTC
.,TRBV12-3/TRBV12-4,TRBJ1-3,.,CASRDSSGNTIYF,TGTGCCAGCAGGGACAGCTCTGGAAACACCATATATTTT
many,TRBV5-1,TRBJ2-7,.,CASSLAAGGIYEQYF,TGCGCCAGCAGCTTGGCGGCAGGTGGGATCTACGAGCAGTACTTC
.,TRBV12-5,TRBJ2-7,.,CASGLGRDREQYF,TGTGCTAGTGGTTTGGGTCGGGATCGGGAGCAGTACTTC
once,TRBV7-9,TRBJ1-6,TRBD1,CASRRGDREAPLHF,TGTGCCAGCAGGCGAGGGGACAGGGAAGCACCCCTCCACTTT
.,TRBV7-2,TRBJ2-1,TRBD2,CASSLVLAGGNNEQFF,TGTGCCAGCAGCTTAGTTCTCGCGGGGGGGAACAATGAGCAGTTCTTC
once,TRBV3-1/TRBV3-2,TRBJ1-1,.,CASSQGTANTEAFF,TGTGCCAGCAGCCAAGGGACAGCCAACACTGAAGCTTTCTTT
.,TRBV28,TRBJ2-7,.,CASRAAAREQYF,TGTGCCAGCAGGGCCGCGGCGCGCGAGCAGTACTTC
.,TRBV30,TRBJ2-3,.,CAWRQVSDTQYF,TGTGCCTGGAGGCAAGTATCAGATACGCAGTATTTT
.,TRBV12-3/TRBV12-4,TRBJ1-1,.,CASRRGARTEAFF,TGTGCCAGCCGCCGGGGGGCCCGGACTGAAGCTTTCTTT
.,TRBV7-8,TRBJ2-7,.,CASSLRQESSYEQYF,TGTGCCAGCAGCTTACGTCAGGAATCCTCCTACGAGCAGTACTTC
.,TRBV7-9,TRBJ1-5,TRBD1,CASSIGQGDSNQPQHF,TGTGCCAGCAGCATCGGACAGGGCGATAGCAATCAGCCCCAGCATTTT
.,TRBV6-4,TRBJ2-6,.,CASSDSHSGANVLTF,TGTGCCAGCAGTGACTCACACTCTGGGGCCAACGTCCTGACTTTC
few,TRBV6-4,TRBJ2-2,.,CASSASNTGELFF,TGTGCCAGCAGTGCTAGCAACACCGGGGAGCTGTTTTTT
.,TRBV25-1,TRBJ1-2,.,CARRDRHRGGYGYTF,TGTGCCAGAAGAGACAGGCATCGGGGGGGCTATGGCTACACCTTC
.,TRBV2,TRBJ2-7,.,CASRLGAEQYF,TGTGCCAGCAGGCTCGGGGCCGAGCAGTACTTC
.,TRBV11-2,TRBJ1-1,.,CASSKYTEAFF,TGTGCCAGCAGTAAATACACTGAAGCTTTCTTT
.,TRBV3-1/TRBV3-2,TRBJ2-7,TRBD1,CASSQDPGQVLSEQYF,TGTGCCAGCAGCCAAGACCCGGGACAGGTCCTTAGCGAGCAGTACTTC
.,TRBV6-6,TRBJ2-6,.,CASSSGTGANVLTF,TGTGCCAGCAGTTCCGGGACTGGGGCCAACGTCCTGACTTTC
once,TRBV5-6,TRBJ1-3,.,CASSLPRLGNTIYF,TGTGCCAGCAGCTTGCCACGGCTCGGAAACACCATATATTTT
.,TRBV14,TRBJ2-7,.,CASSRGRTYEQYF,TGTGCCAGCAGCCGGGGGCGAACCTACGAGCAGTACTTC
.,TRBV28,TRBJ1-1,.,CASSLSTQGSTEAFF,TGTGCCAGCAGTTTATCTACTCAGGGAAGCACTGAAGCTTTCTTT
.,TRBV29-1,TRBJ2-2,TRBD1,CSVEDPWGSRGRTGELFF,TGCAGCGTTGAAGATCCATGGGGTTCGAGGGGGCGCACCGGGGAGCTGTTTTTT
.,TRBV10-3,TRBJ1-2,.,CAIRRQESNYGYTF,TGTGCCATCAGACGACAAGAGTCTAACTATGGCTACACCTTC